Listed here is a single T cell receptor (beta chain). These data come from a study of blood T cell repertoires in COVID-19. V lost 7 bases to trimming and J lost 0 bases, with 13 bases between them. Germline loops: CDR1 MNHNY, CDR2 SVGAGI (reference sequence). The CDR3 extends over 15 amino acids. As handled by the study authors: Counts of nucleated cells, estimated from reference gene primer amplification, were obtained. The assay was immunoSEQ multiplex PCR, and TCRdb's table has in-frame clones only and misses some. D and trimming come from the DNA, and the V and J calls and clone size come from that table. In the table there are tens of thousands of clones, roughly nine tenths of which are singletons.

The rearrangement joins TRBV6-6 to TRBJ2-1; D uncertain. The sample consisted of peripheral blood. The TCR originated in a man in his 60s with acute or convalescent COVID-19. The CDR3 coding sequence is TGTGCCAGCATGTTGGCCGTCAGCTCCTACAATGAGCAGTTCTTC. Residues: CASMLAVSSYNEQFF.